These 23 T cell receptor beta chains originate from one sample sequenced in a study of cytomegalovirus exposure and HLA in healthy donors. 60 Vbeta and 13 Jbeta primers were used in PCR. This table comes from immunoSEQ multiplex PCR, and its TCRdb copy is limited to in-frame clones, with some not included. The table shows about 98,000 clones, with approximately 79% occurring only once. Input material: PBMCs. The receptors shown here come from a male donor in good health and CMV-seronegative.

CDR3 nucleotide sequence: TGCGCCAGCAGCTTGGAAGGGACATCGTATGGCTACACCTTC. Its translation: CASSLEGTSYGYTF. The chain recombines TRBV5-1 with TRBJ1-2, with D perhaps matching TRBD1 (6 bases). Germline values: CDR1 SGHRS, CDR2 YFSETQ. CDR3 length: 14 amino acids. Trimming removed 0 bases at V and 5 bases at J, with 11 bases between.

J is TRBJ2-1 and V is TRBV6-5, with D perhaps matching TRBD1 (6 bases). CDR3 size: 16 residues. Germline CDR1 is MNHEY and CDR2 is SVGAGI. Trimming removed 0 bases at V and 9 bases at J, with 18 bases between. CDR3 nucleotide sequence: TGTGCCAGCAGTTACTCGGAAACAGGGATTCGTGGTGAGCAGTTCTTC. As protein: CASSYSETGIRGEQFF.

The chain couples TRBV27 to TRBJ1-3; 10 positions agree with TRBD1. With 3 bases clipped from V and 4 bases from J, the junction kept 6 bases outside the gene matches. In germline, CDR1 is MNHEY, CDR2 SMNVEV (reference sequence). This CDR3 is built from 16 residues. The CDR3 loop reads CASSFSGTGVGNTIYF. As DNA, the CDR3 is TGTGCCAGCAGTTTCTCCGGGACAGGGGTCGGAAACACCATATATTTT.

This chain joins TRBV28 and TRBJ2-5; 7 bases align to TRBD2. This CDR3 is built from 15 residues. V gave up 5 bases and J gave up 5 bases; unmatched junction bases: 11. Germline V CDR1 and CDR2: MDHEN, SYDVKM. The CDR3 sequence is CASSPDGRGSETQYF. The CDR3 nucleotides read TGTGCCAGCAGTCCCGACGGGCGGGGGAGCGAGACCCAGTACTTC. Full variable domain (outside the CDR3, taken from reference TRBV28 and TRBJ2-5): DVKVTQSSRYLVKRTGEKVFLECVQDMDHENMFWYRQDPGLGLRLIYFSYDVKMKEKGDIPEGYSVSREKKERFSLILESASTNQTSMYLCASSPDGRGSETQYFGPGTRLLVL.

This clone was found once. The chain joins TRBV14 to TRBJ1-2, with 10 bases aligning to TRBD1. This CDR3 has 15 residues. CDR1 and CDR2 from the germline V gene are SGHDN and FVKESK. V lost 4 bases, J lost 3 bases, and 5 bases stayed unmatched. CDR3 DNA: TGTGCCAGCAGCCGGGCGGGACAGGGGCACTATGGCTACACCTTC. As protein: CASSRAGQGHYGYTF.

The V call is TRBV7-3, the J call TRBJ2-1; possible D gene TRBD1, 5 bases. CDR3 length equals 13 residues. Trimming removed 0 bases from V and 6 bases from J, with 6 bases in between. The germline V gene encodes CDR1 SGHTA and CDR2 FQGTGA. The CDR3 loop reads CASSLTGVNEQFF. Here the CDR3 DNA reads TGTGCCAGCAGCTTAACAGGGGTCAATGAGCAGTTCTTC. Drawing the rest from reference TRBV7-3 and TRBJ2-1, the complete variable domain is GAGVSQTPSNKVTEKGKYVELRCDPISGHTALYWYRQSLGQGPEFLIYFQGTGAADDSGLPNDRFFAVRPEGSVSTLKIQRTERGDSAVYLCASSLTGVNEQFFGPGTRLTVL.

The rearrangement links TRBV30 to TRBJ2-3; possibly TRBD2 for D (5 bases). The CDR3 covers 15 residues. CDR1 is GTSNPN and CDR2 is SVGIG in the germline V gene (reference sequence). V was trimmed by 2 bases and J by 6 bases, leaving 18 bases between them. The CDR3 reads CAWSPSREQSDTQYF. As DNA, the CDR3 is TGTGCCTGGAGTCCATCTCGGGAACAGTCGGATACGCAGTATTTT.

The rearrangement joins TRBV9 to TRBJ2-7; TRBD1 matches 8 bases. Germline V lookup: CDR1 SGDLS, CDR2 YYNGEE. CDR3 length: 15 amino acids. V trimming: 0 bases; J trimming: 5 bases; junction bases outside the gene matches: 7. The DNA for the CDR3 is TGTGCCAGCAGCGTAGCTGGGCAGGGGGCAAACGAGCAGTACTTC. Protein: CASSVAGQGANEQYF.

The CDR3 region has the DNA TGTGCCAGCAGTGGCAACAGGGGCAATCAGCCCCAGCATTTT. Translated: CASSGNRGNQPQHF. V and J are TRBV6-1 and TRBJ1-5, with D maybe TRBD1 (6 bases). The CDR3 runs 14 residues. Germline-derived CDR1 and CDR2 are MNHNS and SASEGT. Trimming took 4 bases from V and 2 from J, leaving 9 bases between them.

The rearrangement uses TRBV7-3 and TRBJ2-1, with D possibly matching TRBD1 (6 bases). The CDR3 length is 15 residues. Trimming removed 1 base at V and 0 bases at J, with 7 bases between. From germline, CDR1 is SGHTA and CDR2 FQGTGA. DNA for the CDR3: TGTGCCAGCAGCTTAAGGACAGCCTCCTACAATGAGCAGTTCTTC. As protein: CASSLRTASYNEQFF.

The chain has TRBV29-1 and TRBJ1-5, with TRBD1 identical over 9 bases. Per germline, CDR1 SQVTM and CDR2 ANQGSEA. The CDR3 contains 15 residues. Losses at the gene ends were 5 bases for V and 1 base for J; bases not matched to a gene: 6. The CDR3 DNA reads as TGCAGCGTTACAACAGGGGGCGGGAGCAATCAGCCCCAGCATTTT. Protein product: CSVTTGGGSNQPQHF.

The J gene is TRBJ1-1, the V gene TRBV19, with 7 bases matching TRBD1. CDR3 size: 13 residues. CDR1 is LNHDA and CDR2 is SQIVND in the germline V gene (reference sequence). V was pared by 5 bases and J by 4 bases, with 4 bases of the junction left unmatched. The CDR3 spells CASSQDRATEAFF. CDR3 DNA sequence: TGTGCCAGTAGTCAAGACAGGGCCACTGAAGCTTTCTTT.

The chain is built from TRBV6-5 and TRBJ1-1; the D gene is possibly TRBD1 (5 bases). The CDR3 length is 15 residues. Trimming removed 2 bases at V and 4 bases at J, with 14 bases between. The germline V gene encodes CDR1 MNHEY and CDR2 SVGAGI. In DNA form, the CDR3 reads TGTGCCAGCAGTTACATCGGGGGGAGTGCCACTGAAGCTTTCTTT. Protein product: CASSYIGGSATEAFF.

This clone was found a few times. V is TRBV4-1 and J is TRBJ2-7, with 7 positions matching TRBD1. This CDR3 has 17 amino acids. Germline trimming cut 1 base from V and 0 bases from J; bases unmatched to any gene: 9. The V gene's germline CDR1 is MGHRA and CDR2 YSYEKL. CDR3: CASSQGLEGQFSYEQYF. As DNA, the CDR3 is TGCGCCAGCAGCCAAGGGCTCGAGGGACAGTTCTCCTACGAGCAGTACTTC.

The rearrangement uses TRBV11-2 and TRBJ1-1, with D unresolved. This CDR3 has 14 amino acids. Germline V CDR1 and CDR2: SGHAT, FQNNGV. Trimming took off 3 bases at V and 0 bases at J, with 8 bases between the two ends. CDR3 amino acids: CASSFSTVNTEAFF. DNA for the CDR3: TGTGCCAGCAGCTTCTCTACAGTGAACACTGAAGCTTTCTTT.

This chain uses TRBV5-1 with TRBJ2-3; TRBD2 is a possible D gene (6 bases). V gave up 4 bases and J gave up 4 bases, with 19 bases separating them. Germline CDR1 and CDR2: SGHRS and YFSETQ. CDR3 size: 16 residues. The CDR3 is CASSGNLGRSADTQYF. The CDR3 DNA follows: TGCGCCAGCAGCGGAAATTTGGGGAGGTCGGCAGATACGCAGTATTTT.

The chain employs TRBV5-1 and TRBJ2-3, with a possible D match to TRBD1 (6 bases). V dropped 1 base and J dropped 0 bases, with 21 bases sitting between them. Per germline, CDR1 SGHRS and CDR2 YFSETQ. The CDR3 length is 19 residues. The CDR3 region has the DNA TGCGCCAGCAGCTTGTTCAGGGGAAGGGGCCCCGCAAGCACAGATACGCAGTATTTT. This translates into CASSLFRGRGPASTDTQYF. Using reference TRBV5-1 and TRBJ2-3 for the parts outside the CDR3, the full variable domain is KAGVTQTPRYLIKTRGQQVTLSCSPISGHRSVSWYQQTPGQGLQFLFEYFSETQRNKGNFPGRFSGRQFSNSRSEMNVSTLELGDSALYLCASSLFRGRGPASTDTQYFGPGTRLTVL.

This rearrangement joins TRBV5-4 to TRBJ2-1; 12 positions match TRBD2. This CDR3 comprises 15 residues. Germline loops: CDR1 SGHNT, CDR2 YYREEE (reference sequence). Trimming removed 1 base from V and 10 bases from J; junction bases left unmatched: 6. CDR3 region: CASSLSSGRAREQFF. CDR3 in DNA: TGTGCCAGCAGCTTGTCTAGCGGGAGGGCCAGGGAGCAGTTCTTC.

This clone was observed a handful of times. The genes are TRBV7-8 and TRBJ2-7, with 7 bases that match TRBD1. From germline, CDR1 is SGHVS and CDR2 FQNEAQ. The CDR3 runs 15 residues. V shed 1 base and J 2 bases; nucleotides not matched to a gene: 5. The CDR3 DNA is TGTGCCAGCAGCTTAGATACAGGGGCCACCTACGAGCAGTACTTC. It yields the protein CASSLDTGATYEQYF. Full variable domain (rest looked up from reference TRBV7-8 and TRBJ2-7): GAGVSQSPRYKVAKRGQDVALRCDPISGHVSLFWYQQALGQGPEFLTYFQNEAQLDKSGLPSDRFFAERPEGSVSTLKIQRTQQEDSAVYLCASSLDTGATYEQYFGPGTRLTVT.

This clone was seen a few times. The rearrangement joins TRBV25-1 to TRBJ2-7; 9 bases are shared with TRBD2. The CDR3 extends over 17 amino acids. Trimming took 1 base from V and 5 from J; bases not matched to a gene: 12. The germline CDR1 and CDR2 sequences are MGHDK and SYGVNS. CDR3 coding DNA: TGTGCCAGCAGTGAATGGGGGGGCGGGAGGGGATTCAACGAGCAGTACTTC. It encodes CASSEWGGGRGFNEQYF.

This chain links TRBV29-1 with TRBJ1-5, with 10 bases fitting TRBD1. This CDR3 has 12 residues. CDR1 and CDR2 (germline): SQVTM, ANQGSEA. Trimming took 6 bases from V and 5 from J; bases not matched to a gene: 1. In nucleotides, the CDR3 is TGCAGCGTCGGGACAGGGGATCAGCCCCAGCATTTT. Translation gives CSVGTGDQPQHF.

J is TRBJ1-5 and V is TRBV28; no definite D call. From germline, CDR1 is MDHEN and CDR2 SYDVKM. Trimming removed 5 bases at V and 7 bases at J, with 15 bases between. This CDR3 region has 14 residues. CDR3 in DNA: TGTGCCAGCAGTCCCTTGGAGGGAGTGCAGCCCCAGCATTTT. Translated, it gives CASSPLEGVQPQHF.

The chain uses TRBV28 and TRBJ2-5, with 10 nucleotides matching TRBD1. With V trimmed by 2 bases and J by 3 bases, 6 bases remained unmatched. This CDR3 is built from 16 residues. Germline-derived CDR1 and CDR2 are MDHEN and SYDVKM. The CDR3 DNA is TGTGCCAGCAGTTTAATCGGGACAGGGGTTAAAGAGACCCAGTACTTC. This gives the protein CASSLIGTGVKETQYF.